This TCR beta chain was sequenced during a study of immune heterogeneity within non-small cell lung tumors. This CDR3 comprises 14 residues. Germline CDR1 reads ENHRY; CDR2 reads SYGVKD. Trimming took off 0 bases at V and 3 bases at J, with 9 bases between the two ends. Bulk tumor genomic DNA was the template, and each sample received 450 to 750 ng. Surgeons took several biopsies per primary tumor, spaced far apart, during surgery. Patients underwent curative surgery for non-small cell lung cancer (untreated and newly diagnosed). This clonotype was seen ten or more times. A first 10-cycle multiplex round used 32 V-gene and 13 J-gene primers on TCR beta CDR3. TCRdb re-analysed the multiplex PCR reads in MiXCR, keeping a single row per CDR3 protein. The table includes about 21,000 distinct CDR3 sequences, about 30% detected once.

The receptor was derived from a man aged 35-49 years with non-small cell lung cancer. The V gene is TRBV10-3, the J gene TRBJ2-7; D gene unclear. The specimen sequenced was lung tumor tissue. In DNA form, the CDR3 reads TGTGCCATCAGTGAGTCGCACAGCCTCTACGAGCAGTACTTC. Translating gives CAISESHSLYEQYF.